This is a list of T cell receptor beta chains from one sample in a study of T cell repertoires in cytomegalovirus infection. Their antigen targets remain unknown. Using its own MiXCR run on the reads, TCRdb lists one record per CDR3 protein. Here the sample spans hundreds of thousands of distinct CDR3 sequences, about a third being singletons. The sequences come from cultured CD8+ T cells from PBMCs, collected from culture after CMV antigen stimulation. The source of these receptors is a human donor in good health (CMV status not recorded). Some clones in this sample may be carry-over from other donors' samples. CDR3s include the opening cysteine and the closing phenylalanine or tryptophan. The D gene is left open where the match is weak. Clone size, where shown, is once, few, many, or a class for clones that have expanded.

J gene,clone size,D gene,V gene,CDR3 DNA,CDR3 protein
TRBJ1-6,-,-,TRBV5-1,TGCGCCACCCGGGACGGAAGTTCACCCCTCCACTTT,CATRDGSSPLHF
TRBJ2-7,-,-,TRBV12-3/TRBV12-4,TGTGCCAGCAGCTGGGGGCCAGCCTACGAGCAGTACTTC,CASSWGPAYEQYF
TRBJ2-7,many,-,TRBV2,TGTGCCAGCAGTGGCGGGACCTACGAGCAGTACTTC,CASSGGTYEQYF
TRBJ2-1,-,-,TRBV10-3,TGTGCCATCGGGGAGGCCCTTTGGGATGAGCAGTTCTTC,CAIGEALWDEQFF
TRBJ2-3,few,TRBD1,TRBV6-5,TGTGCCAGCAGTTTCGGGATAGACAGGGGAGGAAGTAGATTCACAGATACGCAGTATTTT,CASSFGIDRGGSRFTDTQYF
TRBJ2-3,-,TRBD1,TRBV27,TGTGCCAGCAGTTTATATGGACAGGGGAGGTGGACAGATACGCAGTATTTT,CASSLYGQGRWTDTQYF
TRBJ1-1,-,TRBD1,TRBV6-1,TGTGCCAGCAGTTACCCTGGACAGGGGTACACTGAAGCTTTCTTT,CASSYPGQGYTEAFF
TRBJ1-2,many,-,TRBV7-9,TGTGCCAGCAGCTCTCGACAGGAAAGTGGCTACACCTTC,CASSSRQESGYTF
TRBJ1-4,few,-,TRBV2,TGTGCCAGCAGTGAACTGTCAGAGAATGAAAAACTGTTTTTT,CASSELSENEKLFF
TRBJ2-3,-,-,TRBV12-3/TRBV12-4,TGTGCCAGCAGTAACCGGGGACTCGATACGCAGTATTTT,CASSNRGLDTQYF
TRBJ2-3,medium-sized,TRBD2,TRBV7-2,TGTGCCAGCAGCTTCCCGGGGGGGCATAGGAGAGATACGCAGTATTTT,CASSFPGGHRRDTQYF
TRBJ1-6,-,TRBD1,TRBV20-1,TGCAGTGCCCCCGGGACAGCAAATTCACCCCTCCACTTT,CSAPGTANSPLHF
TRBJ2-1,many,TRBD2,TRBV7-2,TGTGCCAGCAGCTTAGCCGGGCGGGGGGGCCGATCCTACAATGAGCAGTTCTTC,CASSLAGRGGRSYNEQFF
TRBJ2-1,few,TRBD2,TRBV5-5,TGTGCCAGCAGCTTTGTAGCGGGGGGAGGCAATGAGCAGTTCTTC,CASSFVAGGGNEQFF
TRBJ1-5,-,-,TRBV29-1,TGCAGCGTGGTTACAGGGATATCTAATCAGCCCCAGCATTTT,CSVVTGISNQPQHF
TRBJ1-2,few,TRBD1,TRBV6-1,TGTGCCAGTATCGGGACAGGGGGCCTCTCAGTCTATGGCTACACCTTC,CASIGTGGLSVYGYTF
TRBJ2-1,-,TRBD2,TRBV27,TGTGCCAGCACTCTGGGAGGGGTGGAGAATGAGCAGTTCTTC,CASTLGGVENEQFF
TRBJ1-5,few,TRBD1,TRBV20-1,TGCAGTGCTGTCGCCGGGACAGGGGGCATCAATCAGCCCCAGCATTTT,CSAVAGTGGINQPQHF
TRBJ1-5,few,-,TRBV19,TGTGCCAGTAGTATAAATGGGGGGAACAATCAGCCCCAGCATTTT,CASSINGGNNQPQHF
TRBJ2-5,many,-,TRBV11-1,TGTGCCAGCAGCGGACCCAGGGGGAGGGAGACCCAGTACTTC,CASSGPRGRETQYF
TRBJ2-7,few,-,TRBV27,TGTGCCAGCAGTTGGACAGTCCCCTACGAGCAGTACTTC,CASSWTVPYEQYF
TRBJ2-1,-,TRBD2,TRBV7-9,TGTGCCAGCACGACTAGCGGGGGGGAGTTAAATGAGCAGTTCTTC,CASTTSGGELNEQFF
TRBJ2-1,few,-,TRBV5-5,TGTGCCAGCAGCTTGGATGGTGGTTTGGGGTATGAGCAGTTCTTC,CASSLDGGLGYEQFF
TRBJ2-5,few,-,TRBV18,TGTGCCAGCTCGCCCCCGGGGGGACACCCACAAGAGACCCAGTACTTC,CASSPPGGHPQETQYF
TRBJ1-1,many,TRBD1,TRBV29-1,TGCAGCGTTCAGGGGGCAAATGAAGCTTTCTTT,CSVQGANEAFF
TRBJ1-2,-,TRBD1,TRBV7-8,TGTGCCAGCAGCTTAGGGGACAGGCTTTTATATGGCTACACCTTC,CASSLGDRLLYGYTF
TRBJ1-5,-,TRBD1,TRBV12-3/TRBV12-4,TGTGCCAGCAGTCCAGACAGGGTTTCGAGCAATCAGCCCCAGCATTTT,CASSPDRVSSNQPQHF
TRBJ2-7,few,-,TRBV27,TGTGCCAGCGGCCCGAGACGGTGGGAGGAACACGAGCAGTACTTC,CASGPRRWEEHEQYF
TRBJ1-2,-,-,TRBV12-3/TRBV12-4,TGTGCCAGCAGTTTAGCGCTCCTGGGTCTTGGCTACACCTTC,CASSLALLGLGYTF
TRBJ2-7,few,TRBD1,TRBV4-1,TGCGCCAGCAGCCAAGACCGGGACAGGGAAGCCTACGAGCAGTACTTC,CASSQDRDREAYEQYF